The 8 T cell receptor beta chains listed next were all sequenced from one sample in a study of response to subunit inactivated influenza vaccine. Via MiXCR, TCRdb re-called the RT-PCR reads, giving one row per CDR3 protein. The data hold about 780,000 distinct CDR3 sequences, with about 18% observed a single time. Sample: PBMCs from blood, taken 5 days after vaccination. These receptors all come from a man aged 45-65 years who received an inactivated influenza vaccine.

The chain is built from TRBV4-2 and TRBJ2-7, with 9 bases that match TRBD2. J lost 3 bases, V lost 1 base, and 7 bases had no gene match. The CDR3 loop spans 16 amino acids. Germline CDR1 reads LGHNA; CDR2 reads YNFKEQ. CDR3 in DNA: TGTGCCAGCAGCCAAGCGGCTAGCGGGGTGTTCTACGAGCAGTACTTC. Translating gives CASSQAASGVFYEQYF.

This clonotype has a handful of counts. The chain has TRBV5-1 and TRBJ2-7; 10 nucleotides match TRBD1. The J segment lost 5 bases and the V segment lost 4 bases, leaving 9 bases of the junction unmatched. Germline CDR1 SGHRS, CDR2 YFSETQ. The CDR3 contains 15 residues. CDR3 region: CASSEPGQGRNEQYF. The CDR3 nucleotides read TGCGCCAGCAGCGAACCGGGACAGGGGCGGAACGAGCAGTACTTC.

The rearrangement uses TRBV4-2 and TRBJ2-3; tentatively, D is TRBD2 (6 bases). Germline loops: CDR1 LGHNA, CDR2 YNFKEQ. Trimming stripped 2 bases from V and 5 bases from J, with 17 bases between. This CDR3 is built from 16 residues. The CDR3 bases are TGTGCCAGCAGCCAATCCGGGGGACTGGGATTAGATACGCAGTATTTT. Its translation: CASSQSGGLGLDTQYF.

The chain joins TRBV20-1 to TRBJ1-2, with 11 bases that match TRBD1. This CDR3 spans 15 amino acids. The trim removed 7 bases at V and 5 bases at J, leaving 12 bases unmatched. Germline assignment: CDR1 DFQATT and CDR2 SNEGSKA (reference sequence). For the CDR3, the DNA is TGCAGTGGGACGGGACAGGGGGTTCCTGAGTATGGCTACACCTTC. It encodes CSGTGQGVPEYGYTF.

This clonotype turned up a few times. The chain couples TRBV7-2 to TRBJ1-1; weak D call: TRBD1 (6 bases). Germline loops: CDR1 SGHTA, CDR2 FQGNSA. This CDR3 has 11 residues. Trimming cost V 5 bases and J 8 bases, with 9 bases left between them. The CDR3 is CASSGTPEAFF. Written as DNA, the CDR3 is TGTGCCAGCAGCGGGACACCAGAAGCTTTCTTT.

The chain combines TRBV6-1 with TRBJ1-5; D remains ambiguous. CDR3 length equals 14 residues. The V end was cut by 7 bases, the J end by 0 bases, with 10 bases between. The germline V gene has CDR1 MNHNS and CDR2 SASEGT. CDR3 residues: CASIWSDSNQPQHF. CDR3 sequence (DNA): TGTGCCAGCATCTGGTCAGATAGCAATCAGCCCCAGCATTTT.

In this sample, this clonotype turned up a few times. The V gene is TRBV24-1, the J gene TRBJ2-1, with D possibly being TRBD1 or TRBD2 (6 bases each). This CDR3 has 16 amino acids. V lost 4 bases, J lost 4 bases, and 16 bases lay in between. Per the germline V gene, CDR1 is KGHDR and CDR2 is SFDVKD. CDR3: CATSEPGARQYNEQFF. The CDR3, as DNA: TGTGCCACCAGTGAGCCGGGGGCGAGACAATACAATGAGCAGTTCTTC.

This chain uses TRBV20-1 with TRBJ2-3, with TRBD2 matching over 8 bases. Germline CDR1 is DFQATT and CDR2 is SNEGSKA (reference sequence). The trim removed 6 bases at V and 2 bases at J, leaving 10 bases unmatched. The CDR3 loop spans 15 amino acids. The CDR3 loop is CSASPLADPTDTQYF. The CDR3 DNA is TGCAGTGCATCACCACTAGCGGACCCCACAGATACGCAGTATTTT.